The T cell receptor beta chain described here comes from a study of shared T cell receptors in the human thymus (dated by TCRdb to about 2021). A note on the overall study: The study examined how the human thymus generates shared, self-reactive T-cell receptor alpha chains.

Library preparation used the immunoSEQ multiplex PCR assay. The immuneACCESS repertoire file appears here via TCRdb, limited to in-frame rearrangements. These files lack a portion of the clones; in checked studies, under half of the deficit traces to unresolved V genes, and the cause of the others is not known. For this sample there are hundreds of thousands of clones; approximately 78% appear just once. 0.013% of the sample is held by the ten biggest clonotypes. From the germline V gene, CDR1 is SGHDT and CDR2 is YYEEEE. At the junction V is shortened by 4 bases and J by 8 bases, with 12 bases in between. From its cysteine to its phenylalanine, the CDR3 spans 12 amino acids. Here the CDR3 DNA is all that survives: 36 bases in frame from base 1. Worth noting for this clone: The clone's antigen remains unknown. Base qualities are missing; no much larger clone stands one base away.

The same sample was also studied in work on human thymus T cells. As described in the second report: In Finland, the donors were immunologically healthy infants who were having open corrective cardiac surgery for congenital heart defects. Thymus tissue was obtained as surgical resects removed during corrective cardiac surgery. Both the thymic and the peripheral blood repertoires appeared to show biased V and J gene segment usage. Highly overlapping thymic TCR repertoires among unrelated individuals were reported in the related research. The study described the TCR alpha and beta repertoires in about 8 infant thymus samples and a few matching peripheral blood samples. The cohort included six male and two female infants, with donor ages spanning 7 to 244 days. Thymocytes were mechanically released from the tissue and were stored as pellets of roughly 10-32 million cells at -70 degrees C. Genomic DNA was extracted from frozen cell pellets with a QIAsymphony instrument. The immunoSEQ multiplex PCR assay was used to amplify the TCRB and TCRAD loci from a standardized amount of quality-controlled genomic DNA. The V(D)J region was spanned by amplicons of a length sufficient to cover the CDR3 and to identify V and J genes. The amplicons were sequenced on an Illumina platform via the commercial immunoSEQ service. Primer bias and sequencing errors were corrected as previously described, and TCRAD and TCRB definitions were based on the IMGT database. Repertoires were analysed with immunoSEQ Analyzer 3.0 and VDJTools, covering basic statistics, V/J segment usage, diversity estimates, rarefaction and pairwise overlap. Diversity was estimated with Chao1, ChaoE, Efron-Thisted, Shannon and inverse Simpson indices, and also on datasets down-sampled to the smallest sample. Repertoire overlap used strict matching of CDR3 nucleotide sequence, V gene and J gene, with Jaccard-based multidimensional scaling clustering. On average, thymus samples yielded some 810,000 unique TCRB clonotypes, whereas blood samples yielded about 80,000.

The sequence links TRBV5-6 to TRBJ1-2; the D gene is unclear. This TCR was sampled from a boy under two years old with a congenital heart defect. Donor details come from another sample of the same person, matched by shared clones. Sequenced input: thymocytes. The DNA sequence follows: TGTGCCAGCAGCCGGGCCAAGCGGGGCTACACCTTC. This encodes CASSRAKRGYTF.